These T cell receptor beta chains were read from a single sample in a study of T cell repertoires in cytomegalovirus infection. Each CDR3 protein is one row after TCRdb ran MiXCR on the reads. The sample has hundreds of thousands of distinct CDR3 sequences, about 31% seen once. Antigens of these TCRs are unknown. The material sequenced was cultured CD8+ T cells from PBMCs, taken from culture after CMV antigen stimulation. The receptors stem from a human donor in good health (CMV status not recorded). Some clones in this sample may be carry-over from other donors' samples. The CDR3 runs from the conserved cysteine through the conserved F or W. The order of the fields is V gene, J gene, clone size, D gene, CDR3 DNA, CDR3 protein. D genes are given only for firm matches. Expanded clones are given a class, and other clones once, few, many or no size at all.

V gene: TRBV4-2; J gene: TRBJ2-5; clone size: few; D gene: TRBD2; CDR3 DNA: TGTGCCAGCAGCCAAGGGGACGGGGGGATACAAGAGACCCAGTACTTC; CDR3 protein: CASSQGDGGIQETQYF
V gene: TRBV20-1; J gene: TRBJ2-2; clone size: -; D gene: -; CDR3 DNA: TGCAGTGCTAGAGATCTAGCCGGGGGGAGAGGGGGCGCGACCGGGGAGCTGTTTTTT; CDR3 protein: CSARDLAGGRGGATGELFF
V gene: TRBV7-2; J gene: TRBJ2-1; clone size: few; D gene: TRBD2; CDR3 DNA: TGTGCCAGCAGCCTCAACGGGGGCCCTACTAGCGGGGCCAGTTCCTACAATGAGCAGTTCTTC; CDR3 protein: CASSLNGGPTSGASSYNEQFF
V gene: TRBV19; J gene: TRBJ1-1; clone size: once; D gene: -; CDR3 DNA: TGTGCCAGTAGTATGGTTCGCAGGGAAGCTTTCTTT; CDR3 protein: CASSMVRREAFF
V gene: TRBV7-6; J gene: TRBJ1-4; clone size: many; D gene: -; CDR3 DNA: TGTGCCAGCAGCTCCTACGGTGGCACTAATGAAAAACTGTTTTTT; CDR3 protein: CASSSYGGTNEKLFF
V gene: TRBV11-3; J gene: TRBJ2-3; clone size: few; D gene: TRBD1; CDR3 DNA: TGTGCCAGCAGCTTAGGGACAGGGGCTCACGATACGCAGTATTTT; CDR3 protein: CASSLGTGAHDTQYF
V gene: TRBV6-1; J gene: TRBJ1-3; clone size: few; D gene: -; CDR3 DNA: TGTGCCAGCAGAGAGAGGGACACCATATATTTT; CDR3 protein: CASRERDTIYF
V gene: TRBV6-6; J gene: TRBJ2-7; clone size: few; D gene: -; CDR3 DNA: TGTGCCAGTAGTCCCGCTGCCAGGGGATACGAGCAGTACTTC; CDR3 protein: CASSPAARGYEQYF
V gene: TRBV19; J gene: TRBJ2-1; clone size: few; D gene: -; CDR3 DNA: TGTGCCAGTAGTATGGGCGAGGGTTCTGCCCATGAGCAGTTCTTC; CDR3 protein: CASSMGEGSAHEQFF
V gene: TRBV6-6; J gene: TRBJ1-4; clone size: -; D gene: -; CDR3 DNA: TGTACCAGCAGTTCCCAGGATTTTTGGGAAAAACTGTTTTTT; CDR3 protein: CTSSSQDFWEKLFF
V gene: TRBV12-3/TRBV12-4; J gene: TRBJ1-4; clone size: -; D gene: -; CDR3 DNA: TGTGCCAGCAGTTGGCGGCCTCCGGGAGTAAGGGAGGAAAAACTGTTTTTT; CDR3 protein: CASSWRPPGVREEKLFF
V gene: TRBV7-8; J gene: TRBJ2-7; clone size: few; D gene: TRBD1; CDR3 DNA: TGTGCCAGCAGCCATAAGGGGGCTACTCCCTACGAGCAGTACTTC; CDR3 protein: CASSHKGATPYEQYF
V gene: TRBV19; J gene: TRBJ1-5; clone size: -; D gene: TRBD1; CDR3 DNA: TGTGCCAGTAGTATCAGCCCGGACAGGGATATCAATCAGCCCCAGCATTTT; CDR3 protein: CASSISPDRDINQPQHF
V gene: TRBV6-2/TRBV6-3; J gene: TRBJ1-1; clone size: -; D gene: TRBD1; CDR3 DNA: TGTGCCAGCAGTTACTCGACAGTTGACAGGGTAAACACTGAAGCTTTCTTT; CDR3 protein: CASSYSTVDRVNTEAFF
V gene: TRBV27; J gene: TRBJ2-2; clone size: -; D gene: TRBD1; CDR3 DNA: TGTGCCAGCAGCAAGGGGGCTCACACCGGGGAGCTGTTTTTT; CDR3 protein: CASSKGAHTGELFF
V gene: TRBV10-3; J gene: TRBJ2-7; clone size: -; D gene: TRBD2; CDR3 DNA: TGTGCCATCAGTTCGGCCGGGACTAGCGGGTCCTACGAGCAGTACTTC; CDR3 protein: CAISSAGTSGSYEQYF
V gene: TRBV7-4; J gene: TRBJ2-4; clone size: many; D gene: TRBD1; CDR3 DNA: TGTGCCAGCAGCTTCGACAGGGGTTACAAAAACATTCAGTACTTC; CDR3 protein: CASSFDRGYKNIQYF
V gene: TRBV12-3/TRBV12-4; J gene: TRBJ2-1; clone size: many; D gene: -; CDR3 DNA: TGTGCCAGCAGCTTAGGGTACAATGAGCAGTTCTTC; CDR3 protein: CASSLGYNEQFF
V gene: TRBV7-6; J gene: TRBJ2-1; clone size: -; D gene: -; CDR3 DNA: TGTGCCAGCAGCTTAGCCAAAAGCTCCTACAATGAGCAGTTCTTC; CDR3 protein: CASSLAKSSYNEQFF
V gene: TRBV27; J gene: TRBJ2-1; clone size: medium-sized; D gene: -; CDR3 DNA: TGTGCCAGCAGTTTATCGGTTAGGAATGAGCAGTTCTTC; CDR3 protein: CASSLSVRNEQFF
V gene: TRBV7-2; J gene: TRBJ2-7; clone size: many; D gene: TRBD1; CDR3 DNA: TGTGCCAGCAGCTTCGGGACAGGGGACACCTACGAGCAGTACTTC; CDR3 protein: CASSFGTGDTYEQYF
V gene: TRBV5-4; J gene: TRBJ2-1; clone size: -; D gene: -; CDR3 DNA: TGTGCCAGCAGCCCCGGGGCAGGGGGAGGTAATGAGCAGTTCTTC; CDR3 protein: CASSPGAGGGNEQFF
V gene: TRBV7-2; J gene: TRBJ1-4; clone size: many; D gene: -; CDR3 DNA: TGTGCCAGCAGCGCCTGGACAGAGGGCGAAAAACTGTTTTTT; CDR3 protein: CASSAWTEGEKLFF
V gene: TRBV7-9; J gene: TRBJ1-1; clone size: -; D gene: -; CDR3 DNA: TGTGCCAGCAGCTTAGTCGGGCGGGACAAAAACACTGAAGCTTTCTTT; CDR3 protein: CASSLVGRDKNTEAFF
V gene: TRBV12-3/TRBV12-4; J gene: TRBJ1-1; clone size: -; D gene: -; CDR3 DNA: TGTGCCAGCAGTTTAACGGGAGCCCAGTGGACTGAAGCTTTCTTT; CDR3 protein: CASSLTGAQWTEAFF
V gene: TRBV14; J gene: TRBJ1-1; clone size: -; D gene: -; CDR3 DNA: TGTGCCAGCAGCCAAGTTACCGGGGATGAGGTATCGGTCACTGAAGCTTTCTTT; CDR3 protein: CASSQVTGDEVSVTEAFF
V gene: TRBV5-5; J gene: TRBJ2-5; clone size: -; D gene: TRBD2; CDR3 DNA: TGTGCCAGCAGCCCCGTCGGTAGCGGGCCACAAGAGACCCAGTACTTC; CDR3 protein: CASSPVGSGPQETQYF
V gene: TRBV4-3; J gene: TRBJ1-1; clone size: -; D gene: -; CDR3 DNA: TGCGCCAGCAGCCAATTATCAGGGAACACTGAAGCTTTCTTT; CDR3 protein: CASSQLSGNTEAFF
V gene: TRBV6-5; J gene: TRBJ2-1; clone size: -; D gene: -; CDR3 DNA: TGTGCCAGCAGTGATTCACTCGGCTACAATGAGCAGTTCTTC; CDR3 protein: CASSDSLGYNEQFF
V gene: TRBV20-1; J gene: TRBJ2-5; clone size: -; D gene: -; CDR3 DNA: TGCAGTGCTAGGCCGGTGGTTATGGCATGGGAGACCCAGTACTTC; CDR3 protein: CSARPVVMAWETQYF
V gene: TRBV7-2; J gene: TRBJ2-5; clone size: many; D gene: TRBD1; CDR3 DNA: TGTGCCAGCAGCTTCTACTTACAGGGGGGTCGAGAGACCCAGTACTTC; CDR3 protein: CASSFYLQGGRETQYF
V gene: TRBV12-3/TRBV12-4; J gene: TRBJ2-1; clone size: few; D gene: TRBD2; CDR3 DNA: TGTGCCAGCGGCGTAGGGCGGGGGGGCTACAATGAGCAGTTCTTC; CDR3 protein: CASGVGRGGYNEQFF
V gene: TRBV12-3/TRBV12-4; J gene: TRBJ2-1; clone size: few; D gene: -; CDR3 DNA: TGTGCCAGCATCTGGGCAGGTCGCAGCTCCTACAATGAGCAGTTCTTC; CDR3 protein: CASIWAGRSSYNEQFF
V gene: TRBV6-6; J gene: TRBJ2-1; clone size: -; D gene: -; CDR3 DNA: TGTGCCAGCAGTTACCCTCATACGGGACATCCTTACAATGAGCAGTTCTTC; CDR3 protein: CASSYPHTGHPYNEQFF
V gene: TRBV7-2; J gene: TRBJ1-6; clone size: many; D gene: TRBD1; CDR3 DNA: TGTGCCAGCGCCGGACAGGAGGTAGAACCCCTCCACTTT; CDR3 protein: CASAGQEVEPLHF
V gene: TRBV18; J gene: TRBJ1-5; clone size: few; D gene: -; CDR3 DNA: TGTGCCAGCTCTCTGGACAGTTATCAGCCCCAGCATTTT; CDR3 protein: CASSLDSYQPQHF
V gene: TRBV11-2; J gene: TRBJ1-4; clone size: -; D gene: -; CDR3 DNA: TGTGCCAGCAGCTTAAGACGACAGAACCCTAATGAAAAACTGTTTTTT; CDR3 protein: CASSLRRQNPNEKLFF
V gene: TRBV6-2/TRBV6-3; J gene: TRBJ2-5; clone size: few; D gene: TRBD1; CDR3 DNA: TGTGCCAGCAGTTACCTCCGGGACAGGGAGGAGACCCAGTACTTC; CDR3 protein: CASSYLRDREETQYF
V gene: TRBV19; J gene: TRBJ1-1; clone size: -; D gene: -; CDR3 DNA: TGTGCCAGTAACCACTTACCACAGGGGAACACTGAAGCTTTCTTT; CDR3 protein: CASNHLPQGNTEAFF
V gene: TRBV7-8; J gene: TRBJ2-3; clone size: many; D gene: -; CDR3 DNA: TGTGCCAGCAGCTTATCTAAGGGGAGCGTAGATACGCAGTATTTT; CDR3 protein: CASSLSKGSVDTQYF
V gene: TRBV10-2; J gene: TRBJ1-1; clone size: -; D gene: TRBD1; CDR3 DNA: TGCGCCAGCAGTGAGGCAGGGGGCTACACTGAAGCTTTCTTT; CDR3 protein: CASSEAGGYTEAFF
V gene: TRBV7-9; J gene: TRBJ2-3; clone size: many; D gene: -; CDR3 DNA: TGTGCCAGCAGCCCACCGATGGGGGTGGGTCCAACTTATAGCACAGATACGCAGTATTTT; CDR3 protein: CASSPPMGVGPTYSTDTQYF
V gene: TRBV27; J gene: TRBJ2-1; clone size: few; D gene: -; CDR3 DNA: TGTGCCAGCAGTTTGGCGGTCACGGGTGAGCAGTTCTTC; CDR3 protein: CASSLAVTGEQFF
V gene: TRBV2; J gene: TRBJ2-1; clone size: few; D gene: TRBD1; CDR3 DNA: TGTGCCAGCAGAAAACAGGGGGAGGTCTACAATGAGCAGTTCTTC; CDR3 protein: CASRKQGEVYNEQFF
V gene: TRBV7-6; J gene: TRBJ2-5; clone size: few; D gene: -; CDR3 DNA: TGTGCCAGCAGCTTAGGTTCCCCGATTGGTGACTTC; CDR3 protein: CASSLGSPIGDF
V gene: TRBV28; J gene: TRBJ2-5; clone size: once; D gene: TRBD2; CDR3 DNA: TGTGCCAGCACCCCTGGGCTAGCGGGGGGTTGGTTGGCGACCCAGTACTTC; CDR3 protein: CASTPGLAGGWLATQYF
V gene: TRBV19; J gene: TRBJ2-1; clone size: many; D gene: -; CDR3 DNA: TGTGCCAGTAGTATAGGAGGGTACAATGAGCAGTTCTTC; CDR3 protein: CASSIGGYNEQFF
V gene: TRBV18; J gene: TRBJ1-1; clone size: -; D gene: TRBD1; CDR3 DNA: TGTGCCAGCTCACGACTCCCCGGGACAGGGGGTTACACTGAAGCTTTCTTT; CDR3 protein: CASSRLPGTGGYTEAFF
V gene: TRBV4-1; J gene: TRBJ2-1; clone size: few; D gene: -; CDR3 DNA: TGCGCCAGCAGCCAAGATCCGGGGATATATAATGAGCAGTTCTTC; CDR3 protein: CASSQDPGIYNEQFF